The following is a T cell receptor (beta chain) sequence with its context. The data stem from a study of blood T cell repertoires in COVID-19. Study details: Samples of COVID-19 (acute and convalescent) were obtained from the United States, Italy and Spain. PBMCs, B-cell-depleted T cells, or T cells provided the cDNA or gDNA that made up the material.

Methods used by the authors: Amplified reference gene primers provided the basis for estimating nucleated cell counts. Sequenced by immunoSEQ multiplex PCR; TCRdb stores in-frame clones only, minus some. V and J calls and clone size are given by that table; D and trimming were obtained from the DNA. The repertoire consists of about 26,000 clones, with around 87% occurring once and the leading ten covering about 14%. Looked up from germline, CDR1 is SGHTA and CDR2 is FQGTGA. V was trimmed by 5 bases and J by 6 bases, leaving 20 bases between them. There are 16 residues in the CDR3. The sequence was collected from a human donor in a cohort sampled during active COVID-19. The donor label of this sample is uncertain. The rearrangement joins TRBV7-3 to TRBJ1-5; possibly TRBD1 for D (5 bases). Sequencing was performed on peripheral blood. The DNA for the CDR3 is TGTGCCAGCAGCCCACAAGGGGATTCCCGGGTTCAGCCCCAGCATTTT. Protein: CASSPQGDSRVQPQHF.